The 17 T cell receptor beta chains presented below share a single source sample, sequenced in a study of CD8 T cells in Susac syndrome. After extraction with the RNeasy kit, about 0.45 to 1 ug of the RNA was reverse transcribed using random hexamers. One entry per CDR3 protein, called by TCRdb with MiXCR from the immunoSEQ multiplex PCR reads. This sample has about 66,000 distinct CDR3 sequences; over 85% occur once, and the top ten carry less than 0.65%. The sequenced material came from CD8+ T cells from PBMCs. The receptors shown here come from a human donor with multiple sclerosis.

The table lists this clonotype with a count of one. The CDR3 sequence: CATRGASGGSYPYNEQFF. CDR3 coding DNA: TGTGCCACCAGGGGTGCTAGCGGGGGGTCCTACCCCTACAATGAGCAGTTCTTC. V usage is TRBV15 and J usage is TRBJ2-1, with 11 bases matching TRBD2. This CDR3 is 18 amino acids long. Germline loops: CDR1 LNHNV, CDR2 YYDKDF (reference sequence). The V gene end was trimmed by 6 bases and the J gene end by 2 bases; junction bases not matched to a gene: 12.

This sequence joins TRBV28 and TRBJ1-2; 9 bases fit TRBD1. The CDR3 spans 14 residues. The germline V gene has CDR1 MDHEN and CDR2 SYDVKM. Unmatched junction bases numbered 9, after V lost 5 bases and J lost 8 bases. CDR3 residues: CASSPVGTGHGYTF. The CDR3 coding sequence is TGTGCCAGCAGTCCCGTGGGGACAGGGCACGGCTACACCTTC.

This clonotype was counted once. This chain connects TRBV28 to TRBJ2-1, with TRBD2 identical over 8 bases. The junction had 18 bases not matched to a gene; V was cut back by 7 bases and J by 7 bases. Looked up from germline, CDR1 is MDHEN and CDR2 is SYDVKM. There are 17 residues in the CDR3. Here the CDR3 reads CASNPIQSGGAGNEQFF. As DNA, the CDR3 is TGTGCCAGCAACCCGATTCAGTCGGGGGGGGCGGGGAATGAGCAGTTCTTC.

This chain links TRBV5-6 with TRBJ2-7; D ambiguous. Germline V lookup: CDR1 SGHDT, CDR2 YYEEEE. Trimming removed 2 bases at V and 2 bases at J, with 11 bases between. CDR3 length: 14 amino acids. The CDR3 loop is CASSFYTRPYEQYF. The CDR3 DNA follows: TGTGCCAGCAGCTTCTACACAAGACCCTACGAGCAGTACTTC.

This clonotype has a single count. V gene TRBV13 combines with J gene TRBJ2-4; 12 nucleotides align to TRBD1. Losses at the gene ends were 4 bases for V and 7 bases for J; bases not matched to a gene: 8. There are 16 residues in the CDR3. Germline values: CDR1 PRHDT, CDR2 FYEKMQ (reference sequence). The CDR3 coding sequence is TGTGCCAGCAGCTCCGGGACAGGGGGCATTGGGAACATTCAGTACTTC. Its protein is CASSSGTGGIGNIQYF.

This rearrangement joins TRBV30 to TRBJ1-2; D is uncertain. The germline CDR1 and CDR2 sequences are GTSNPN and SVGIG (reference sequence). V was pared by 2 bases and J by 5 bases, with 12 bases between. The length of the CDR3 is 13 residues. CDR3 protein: CAWSLMGSYGYTF. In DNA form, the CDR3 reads TGTGCCTGGAGTCTTATGGGATCTTATGGCTACACCTTC.

Written as DNA, the CDR3 is TGTGCCAGCAGCCGAGACAGGGGGACGGATGGCTACACCTTC. Encoded protein: CASSRDRGTDGYTF. The rearrangement links TRBV7-9 to TRBJ1-2; 9 bases map to TRBD1. The CDR3 extends over 14 amino acids. Germline V gene lookup returns CDR1 SEHNR and CDR2 FQNEAQ (reference sequence). V shed 5 bases and J 6 bases; nucleotides not matched to a gene: 7.

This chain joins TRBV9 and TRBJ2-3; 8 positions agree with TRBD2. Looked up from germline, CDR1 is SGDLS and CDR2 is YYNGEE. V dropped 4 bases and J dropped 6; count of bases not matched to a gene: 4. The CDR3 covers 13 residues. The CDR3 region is CASSPVAGDTQYF. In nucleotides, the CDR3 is TGTGCCAGCAGCCCAGTAGCGGGGGATACGCAGTATTTT.

Written as DNA, the CDR3 is TGTGCCAGCAGTTACTTTGGGACAGACTACGAGCAGTACTTC. Its protein is CASSYFGTDYEQYF. V is TRBV6-2 or TRBV6-3 and J is TRBJ2-7, with TRBD1 matching over 7 bases. Germline CDR1 reads MNHEY; CDR2 reads SVGEGT. The CDR3 covers 14 residues. Losses at the gene ends were 1 base for V and 3 bases for J; bases not matched to a gene: 3.

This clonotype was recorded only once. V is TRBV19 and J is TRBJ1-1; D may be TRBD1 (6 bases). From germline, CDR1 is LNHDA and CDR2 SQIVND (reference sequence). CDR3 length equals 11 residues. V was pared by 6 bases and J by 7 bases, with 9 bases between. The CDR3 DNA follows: TGTGCCAGTAGACAGGGAAGTGAAGCTTTCTTT. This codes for CASRQGSEAFF.

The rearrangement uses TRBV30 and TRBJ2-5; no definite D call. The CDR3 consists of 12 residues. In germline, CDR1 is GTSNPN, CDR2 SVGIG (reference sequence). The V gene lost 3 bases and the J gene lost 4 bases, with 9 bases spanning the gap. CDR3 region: CAWSWAGETQYF. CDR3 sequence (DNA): TGTGCCTGGAGCTGGGCAGGAGAGACCCAGTACTTC.

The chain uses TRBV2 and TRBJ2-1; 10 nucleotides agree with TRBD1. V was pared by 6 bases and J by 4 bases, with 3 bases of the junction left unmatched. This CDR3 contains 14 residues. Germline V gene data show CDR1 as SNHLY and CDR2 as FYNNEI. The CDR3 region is CASRGTGEYNEQFF. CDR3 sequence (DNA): TGTGCCAGCAGAGGGACAGGGGAGTACAATGAGCAGTTCTTC.

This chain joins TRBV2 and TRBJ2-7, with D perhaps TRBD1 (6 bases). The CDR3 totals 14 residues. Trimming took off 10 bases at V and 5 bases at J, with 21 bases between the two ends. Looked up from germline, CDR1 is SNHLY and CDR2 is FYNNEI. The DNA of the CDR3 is TGTGCCACCGACTCTAGAGGACAGCGCGACGAGCAGTACTTC. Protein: CATDSRGQRDEQYF.

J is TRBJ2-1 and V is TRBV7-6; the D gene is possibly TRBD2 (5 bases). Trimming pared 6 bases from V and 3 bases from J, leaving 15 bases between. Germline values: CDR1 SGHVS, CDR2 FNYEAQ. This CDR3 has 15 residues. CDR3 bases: TGTGCCAGCAGTCCCCCCGGAGGTGACTACAATGAGCAGTTCTTC. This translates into CASSPPGGDYNEQFF.

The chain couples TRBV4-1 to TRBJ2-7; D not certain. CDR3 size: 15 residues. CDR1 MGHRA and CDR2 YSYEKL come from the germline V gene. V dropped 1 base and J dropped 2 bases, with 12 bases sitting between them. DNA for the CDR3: TGCGCCAGCAGCCAAGGACGGGCTTTGGCCTACGAGCAGTACTTC. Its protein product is CASSQGRALAYEQYF.

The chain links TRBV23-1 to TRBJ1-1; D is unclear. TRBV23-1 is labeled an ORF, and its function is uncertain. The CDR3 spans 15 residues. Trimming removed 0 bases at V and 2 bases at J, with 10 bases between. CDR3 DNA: TGCGCCAGCAGTCAATCCCGGCTGGGAAACACTGAAGCTTTCTTT. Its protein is CASSQSRLGNTEAFF.

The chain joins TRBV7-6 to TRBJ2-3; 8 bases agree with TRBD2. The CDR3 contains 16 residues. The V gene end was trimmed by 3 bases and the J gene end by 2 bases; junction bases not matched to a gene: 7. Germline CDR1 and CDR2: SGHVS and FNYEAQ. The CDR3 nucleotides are TGTGCCAGCAGCTTCGAGGTAGCGGGGCTCACAGATACGCAGTATTTT. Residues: CASSFEVAGLTDTQYF.